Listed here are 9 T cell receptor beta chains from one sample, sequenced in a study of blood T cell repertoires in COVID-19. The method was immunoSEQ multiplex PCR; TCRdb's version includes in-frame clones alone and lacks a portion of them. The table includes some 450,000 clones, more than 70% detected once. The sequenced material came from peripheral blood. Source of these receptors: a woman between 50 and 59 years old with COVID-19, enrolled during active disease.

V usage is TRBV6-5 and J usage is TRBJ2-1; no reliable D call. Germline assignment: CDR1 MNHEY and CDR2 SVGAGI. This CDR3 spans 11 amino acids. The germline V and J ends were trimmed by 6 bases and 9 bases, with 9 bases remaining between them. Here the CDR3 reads CASSAYSEQFF. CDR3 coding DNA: TGTGCCAGCAGCGCCTATAGTGAGCAGTTCTTC.

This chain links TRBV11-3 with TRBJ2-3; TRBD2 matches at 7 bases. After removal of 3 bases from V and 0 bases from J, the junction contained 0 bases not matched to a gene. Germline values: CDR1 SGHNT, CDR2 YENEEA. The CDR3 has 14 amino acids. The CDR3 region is CASSLRGSTDTQYF. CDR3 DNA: TGTGCCAGCAGCTTGCGGGGGAGCACAGATACGCAGTATTTT.

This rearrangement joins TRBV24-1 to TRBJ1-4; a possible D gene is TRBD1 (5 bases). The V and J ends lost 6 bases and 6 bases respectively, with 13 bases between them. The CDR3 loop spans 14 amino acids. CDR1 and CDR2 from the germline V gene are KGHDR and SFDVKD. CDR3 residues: CATSSGRDDEKLFF. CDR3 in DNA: TGTGCCACCAGTTCGGGGAGGGACGATGAAAAACTGTTTTTT.

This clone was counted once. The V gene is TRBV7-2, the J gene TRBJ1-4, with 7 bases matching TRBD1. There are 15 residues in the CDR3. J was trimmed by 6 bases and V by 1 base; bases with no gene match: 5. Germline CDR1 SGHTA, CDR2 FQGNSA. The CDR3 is CASSLVAGGDEKLFF. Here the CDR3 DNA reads TGTGCCAGCAGCTTAGTGGCAGGGGGTGATGAAAAACTGTTTTTT.

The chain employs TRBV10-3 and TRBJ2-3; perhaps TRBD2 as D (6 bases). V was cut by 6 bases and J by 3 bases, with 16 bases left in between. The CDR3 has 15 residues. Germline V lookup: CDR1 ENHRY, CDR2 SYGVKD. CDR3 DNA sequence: TGTGCCATCAGGCGGGACCGTGGCGTGACAGATACGCAGTATTTT. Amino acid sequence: CAIRRDRGVTDTQYF.

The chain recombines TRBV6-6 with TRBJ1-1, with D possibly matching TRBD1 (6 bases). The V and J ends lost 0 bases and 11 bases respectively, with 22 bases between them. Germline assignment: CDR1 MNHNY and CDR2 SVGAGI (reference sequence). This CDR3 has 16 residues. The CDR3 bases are TGTGCCAGCAGTTACTCGATTTGGAGCGGGGGGCCTGGGGCTTTCTTT. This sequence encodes CASSYSIWSGGPGAFF.

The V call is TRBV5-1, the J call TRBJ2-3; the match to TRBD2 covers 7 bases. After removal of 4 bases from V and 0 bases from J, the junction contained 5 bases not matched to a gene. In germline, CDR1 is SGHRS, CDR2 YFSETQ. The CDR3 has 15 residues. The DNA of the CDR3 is TGCGCCAGCAGCACTGACGGGGGGAGCACAGATACGCAGTATTTT. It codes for CASSTDGGSTDTQYF.

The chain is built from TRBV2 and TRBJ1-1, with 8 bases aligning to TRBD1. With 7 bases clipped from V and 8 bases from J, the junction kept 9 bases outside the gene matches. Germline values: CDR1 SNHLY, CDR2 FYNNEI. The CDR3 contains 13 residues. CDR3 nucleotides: TGTGCCAGCAAAGGTCGAACAGGGGGAGAAGCTTTCTTT. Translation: CASKGRTGGEAFF.

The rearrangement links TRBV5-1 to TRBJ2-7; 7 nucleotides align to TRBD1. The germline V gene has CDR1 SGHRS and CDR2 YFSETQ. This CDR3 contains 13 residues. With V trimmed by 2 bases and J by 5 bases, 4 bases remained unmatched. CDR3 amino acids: CASSLSDRDEQYF. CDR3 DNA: TGCGCCAGCAGCTTATCCGACAGGGACGAGCAGTACTTC.